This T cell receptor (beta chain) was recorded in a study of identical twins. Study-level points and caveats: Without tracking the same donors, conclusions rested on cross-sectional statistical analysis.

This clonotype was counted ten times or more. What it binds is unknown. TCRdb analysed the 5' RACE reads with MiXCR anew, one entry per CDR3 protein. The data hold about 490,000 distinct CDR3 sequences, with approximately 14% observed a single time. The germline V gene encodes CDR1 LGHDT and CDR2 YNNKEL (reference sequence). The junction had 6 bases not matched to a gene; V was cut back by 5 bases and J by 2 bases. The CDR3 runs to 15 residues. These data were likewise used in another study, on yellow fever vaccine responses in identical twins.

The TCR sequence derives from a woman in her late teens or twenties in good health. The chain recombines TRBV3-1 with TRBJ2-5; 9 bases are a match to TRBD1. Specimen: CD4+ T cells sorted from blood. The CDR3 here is CASSFRQGVQETQYF. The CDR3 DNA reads TGTGCCAGCAGCTTTAGACAGGGGGTACAAGAGACCCAGTACTTC.